Each of the 18 T cell receptor beta chains below was sequenced from the same sample in a study of post-analysis software for immune sequencing data. The study, taken as a whole, reports: Elevated frequency relative to controls characterized several TRBV segments in patients, TRBV5-6, TRBV5-1 and TRBV20-1 among them.

These receptors have no known antigen. cDNA libraries of TCR beta carried unique molecular identifiers. From the PCR reads, TCRdb called clonotypes with MiXCR, one entry per CDR3 protein. Of more than 450,000 distinct CDR3 sequences detected, around a third appear once; the ten largest clones hold approximately 6%. Specimen: blood. These receptors were taken from a girl aged 2 to 17 with multiple sclerosis.

The rearrangement joins TRBV20-1 to TRBJ2-2; TRBD2 matches at 10 bases. Trimming cost V 6 bases and J 8 bases; bases outside gene matches: 6. This CDR3 contains 13 residues. Germline CDR1 and CDR2: DFQATT and SNEGSKA (reference sequence). DNA of the CDR3: TGCAGTGCCAGCCCGGGACTAGCGGGGGAGCTGTTTTTT. This gives the protein CSASPGLAGELFF.

The chain recombines TRBV10-3 with TRBJ1-1; TRBD1 might be the D (6 bases). The length of the CDR3 is 14 residues. Germline CDR1 reads ENHRY; CDR2 reads SYGVKD. Trimming left V 3 bases short and J 5 bases short, with 13 bases between. CDR3: CAISDRGQGTEAFF. CDR3 sequence (DNA): TGTGCCATCAGTGACCGGGGGCAGGGGACTGAAGCTTTCTTT.

The CDR3 sequence: CASSLGDRRMNTEAFF. The CDR3 DNA is TGCGCCAGCAGCTTGGGCGACAGGAGGATGAACACTGAAGCTTTCTTT. The V call is TRBV5-1, the J call TRBJ1-1, with D perhaps TRBD1 (6 bases). This CDR3 is 16 amino acids long. Germline assignment: CDR1 SGHRS and CDR2 YFSETQ. Trimming removed 0 bases at V and 0 bases at J, with 12 bases between.

This clonotype was seen ten or more times. J is TRBJ1-2 and V is TRBV5-1, with D possibly matching TRBD1 (6 bases). V lost 5 bases and J lost 4, with 6 bases in between. The CDR3 covers 11 residues. Germline V lookup: CDR1 SGHRS, CDR2 YFSETQ. CDR3 nucleotide sequence: TGCGCCAGCAGGGACAGCTATGGCTACACCTTC. Translated, it gives CASRDSYGYTF.

The chain recombines TRBV6-6 with TRBJ1-1; 7 nucleotides align to TRBD1. CDR1 MNHNY and CDR2 SVGAGI come from the germline V gene (reference sequence). CDR3 size: 17 residues. The ends lost 6 bases at V and 1 base at J; junction bases unmatched: 14. Here the CDR3 reads CASRGVKGGLGNTEAFF. The CDR3, as DNA: TGTGCCAGCAGGGGGGTGAAAGGGGGCTTAGGGAACACTGAAGCTTTCTTT.

About this clonotype itself: The DNA is omitted, as the CDR3 cannot be located on it reliably, and the CDR3 follows TCRdb's listing. V and J are TRBV5-1 and TRBJ2-7; the table's D call, TRBD1, has no DNA check behind it. Germline values: CDR1 SGHRS, CDR2 YFSETQ. The CDR3 has 13 residues if both end residues are counted. The CDR3 sequence: CASSLVGQGSFDF.

This clonotype was seen more than once but under ten times. This sequence joins TRBV2 and TRBJ2-1; D is possibly TRBD1 (5 bases). CDR1 SNHLY and CDR2 FYNNEI come from the germline V gene. Trimming took 5 bases from V and 7 from J, leaving 9 bases between them. CDR3 length equals 12 residues. The CDR3 spells CASSQTANEQFF. The CDR3 DNA sequence: TGTGCCAGCAGTCAGACAGCTAATGAGCAGTTCTTC.

This clonotype has a handful of counts. The rearrangement joins TRBV2 to TRBJ2-3; TRBD2 aligns across 9 bases. This CDR3 region has 17 residues. Germline loops: CDR1 SNHLY, CDR2 FYNNEI. V was clipped by 3 bases and J by 0 bases; unmatched bases: 7. CDR3 sequence reads: CASSDGGGDPSTDTQYF. DNA of the CDR3: TGTGCCAGCAGTGACGGCGGGGGGGACCCTAGCACAGATACGCAGTATTTT.

The chain carries TRBV4-2 and TRBJ2-7; D possibly corresponds to TRBD2 (6 bases). V was cut by 2 bases and J by 0 bases, with 11 bases left in between. The CDR3 has 15 residues. Germline V gene data show CDR1 as LGHNA and CDR2 as YNFKEQ. The CDR3 DNA sequence: TGTGCCAGCAGCCAAAGTAGCGGTTACTCCTACGAGCAGTACTTC. Translating it yields CASSQSSGYSYEQYF.

The V and J genes are TRBV4-1 and TRBJ2-5; either TRBD1 or TRBD2 may fit D (5 bases each). The CDR3 sequence is 14 residues long. Trimming shortened V by 2 bases and J by 11 bases, and 18 bases separated the two germline ends. Germline assignment: CDR1 MGHRA and CDR2 YSYEKL. The CDR3 spells CASSQLTGTNLQYF. CDR3 nucleotides: TGCGCCAGCAGCCAATTAACCGGGACGAACTTGCAGTACTTC.

This clonotype came up a few times. V usage is TRBV5-1 and J usage is TRBJ2-7; D unclear. The CDR3 loop spans 15 amino acids. Germline V CDR1 and CDR2: SGHRS, YFSETQ. V was shortened by 3 bases and J by 0 bases, with 13 bases between the two germline ends. In DNA form, the CDR3 reads TGCGCCAGCAGCTCAACGCCAGAGAGCTCCTACGAGCAGTACTTC. Translation gives CASSSTPESSYEQYF.

The chain carries TRBV15 and TRBJ2-7, with D possibly TRBD1 on 5 matching bases. This CDR3 comprises 13 residues. Germline-derived CDR1 and CDR2 are LNHNV and YYDKDF (reference sequence). Trimming took off 3 bases at V and 2 bases at J, with 8 bases between the two ends. The CDR3 spells CATSSRVPYEQYF. CDR3 DNA: TGTGCCACCAGCAGCAGGGTCCCCTACGAGCAGTACTTC.

This chain links TRBV3-1 with TRBJ2-7, with D possibly TRBD2 on 5 matching bases. Between the trimmed V and J ends, which lost 0 bases and 10 bases, there was a span of 13 bases. The CDR3 runs 13 residues. The germline CDR1 and CDR2 sequences are LGHDT and YNNKEL (reference sequence). CDR3 sequence: CASSQERVLAQYF. The CDR3 DNA is TGTGCCAGCAGCCAAGAGAGGGTCTTGGCCCAGTACTTC.

This chain uses TRBV20-1 with TRBJ2-5, with TRBD2 matching 13 bases. The CDR3 runs 16 residues. Germline loops: CDR1 DFQATT, CDR2 SNEGSKA (reference sequence). V lost 1 base, J lost 4 bases, and 6 bases stayed unmatched. CDR3 residues: CSARATSGGALETQYF. The CDR3 nucleotides are TGCAGTGCTAGAGCCACTAGCGGGGGGGCATTAGAGACCCAGTACTTC.

This clonotype occurred a few times. The rearrangement uses TRBV6-5 and TRBJ2-1; maybe TRBD1 (6 bases). V was trimmed by 0 bases and J by 3 bases, leaving 12 bases between them. The CDR3 consists of 16 residues. The germline gives CDR1 MNHEY, CDR2 SVGAGI. The CDR3 protein is CASSYSAGAIYNEQFF. The DNA of the CDR3 is TGTGCCAGCAGTTACTCGGCAGGGGCGATCTACAATGAGCAGTTCTTC.

This rearrangement joins TRBV10-3 to TRBJ1-2; D call uncertain. The CDR3 runs 15 residues. The V gene's germline CDR1 is ENHRY and CDR2 SYGVKD. Trimming removed 2 bases at V and 0 bases at J, with 10 bases between. The CDR3 region is CAISEKARTNYGYTF. The CDR3 bases are TGTGCCATCAGTGAGAAGGCACGCACTAACTATGGCTACACCTTC.

The chain carries TRBV7-3 and TRBJ1-2; 8 nucleotides line up with TRBD1. The trim removed 5 bases at V and 4 bases at J, leaving 9 bases unmatched. Germline V gene data show CDR1 as SGHTA and CDR2 as FQGTGA. The CDR3 runs to 15 residues. The CDR3 protein is CASSPGDRQFYGYTF. As DNA, the CDR3 is TGTGCCAGCAGCCCGGGGGACAGGCAATTCTATGGCTACACCTTC.

The rearrangement uses TRBV4-2 and TRBJ2-5; 7 nucleotides match TRBD2. Trimming removed 0 bases from V and 2 bases from J; junction bases left unmatched: 6. This CDR3 is built from 16 residues. Germline assignment: CDR1 LGHNA and CDR2 YNFKEQ. CDR3 nucleotide sequence: TGTGCCAGCAGCCAAGACGCTAGCGGAACGCAAGAGACCCAGTACTTC. Its translation is CASSQDASGTQETQYF.